This TCR beta chain emerged from a study of T cells in Graves' hyperthyroidism and ophthalmopathy. TCR beta CDR3 sequences were amplified from RNA transcripts. A set of HTBI primers served as the primers for a first-round RT-PCR of the TCR CDR3. TCRdb redid the calling of the multiplex PCR reads with MiXCR, one entry per CDR3 protein. This sample has about 640,000 distinct CDR3 sequences, with around 21% found just once. CDR3 length: 14 residues. The germline V gene encodes CDR1 KGHDR and CDR2 SFDVKD. V lost 7 bases, J lost 6 bases, and 6 bases stayed unmatched. Broader study findings: Classification by a 13 V-J model distinguished ophthalmopathy from stable hyperthyroidism.

This clonotype occurred many times. Its antigen is currently unknown. The receptor was isolated from a man between 25 and 39 years old with Graves' ophthalmopathy. The chain has TRBV24-1 and TRBJ1-5; 9 bases match TRBD1. Sequenced input: blood. The CDR3 DNA reads as TGTGCCACCAGCGGTACAGGGGGCCGTCAGCCCCAGCATTTT. This translates into CATSGTGGRQPQHF.